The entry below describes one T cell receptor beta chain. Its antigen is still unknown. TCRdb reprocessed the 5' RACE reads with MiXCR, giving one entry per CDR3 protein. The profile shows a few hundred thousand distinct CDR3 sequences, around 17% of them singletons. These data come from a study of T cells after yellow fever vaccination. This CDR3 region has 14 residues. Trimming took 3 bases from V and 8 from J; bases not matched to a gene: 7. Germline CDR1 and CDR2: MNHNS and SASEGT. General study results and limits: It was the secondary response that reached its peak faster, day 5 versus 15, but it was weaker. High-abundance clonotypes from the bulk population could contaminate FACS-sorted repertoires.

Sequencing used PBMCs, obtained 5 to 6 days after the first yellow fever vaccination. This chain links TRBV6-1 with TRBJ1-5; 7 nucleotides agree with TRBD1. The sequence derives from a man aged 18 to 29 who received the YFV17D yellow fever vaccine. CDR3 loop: CASSEGGGMEPQHF. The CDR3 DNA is TGTGCCAGCAGTGAGGGAGGGGGCATGGAGCCCCAGCATTTT.